This T cell receptor beta chain was recorded in a study of blood T cell repertoires in COVID-19. Across the whole study: PBMCs, B-cell-depleted T cells, or T cells provided the cDNA or gDNA that made up the material.

Authors' analysis steps: How many nucleated cells were present was estimated from reference gene primer amplification. Sequenced by immunoSEQ multiplex PCR; TCRdb stores in-frame clones only, minus some. The V and J calls and clone size are taken from that table; D and trimming were inferred from the DNA. The table includes about 90,000 clones, about nine tenths detected once. The sequence was obtained from a middle-aged man with acute or convalescent COVID-19. Specimen: peripheral blood.

CDR3 nucleotides: TGTGCCAGCCGGGAACAGGGGTCCTACAATGAGCAGTTCTTC. Protein sequence: CASREQGSYNEQFF. The V call is TRBV21-1, the J call TRBJ2-1; the table assigns TRBD1, which was not confirmed against the DNA. TRBV21-1 is recorded as a pseudogene. The CDR3 extends over 14 amino acids.